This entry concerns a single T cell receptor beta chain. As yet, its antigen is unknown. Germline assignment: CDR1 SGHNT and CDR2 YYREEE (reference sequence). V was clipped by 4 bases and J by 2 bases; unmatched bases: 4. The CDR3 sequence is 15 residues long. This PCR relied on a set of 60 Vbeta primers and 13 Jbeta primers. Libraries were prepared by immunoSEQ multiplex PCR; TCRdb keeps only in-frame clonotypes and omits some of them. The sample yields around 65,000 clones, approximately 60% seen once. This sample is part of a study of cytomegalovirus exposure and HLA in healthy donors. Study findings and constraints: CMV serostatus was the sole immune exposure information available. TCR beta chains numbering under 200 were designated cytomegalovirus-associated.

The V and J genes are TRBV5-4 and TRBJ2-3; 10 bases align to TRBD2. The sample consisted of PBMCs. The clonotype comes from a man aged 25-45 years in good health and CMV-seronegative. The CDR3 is CASSVAGGYTDTQYF. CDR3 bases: TGTGCCAGCAGCGTAGCGGGGGGTTACACAGATACGCAGTATTTT. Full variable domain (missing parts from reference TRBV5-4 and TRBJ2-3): ETGVTQSPTHLIKTRGQQVTLRCSSQSGHNTVSWYQQALGQGPQFIFQYYREEENGRGNFPPRFSGLQFPNYSSELNVNALELDDSALYLCASSVAGGYTDTQYFGPGTRLTVL.